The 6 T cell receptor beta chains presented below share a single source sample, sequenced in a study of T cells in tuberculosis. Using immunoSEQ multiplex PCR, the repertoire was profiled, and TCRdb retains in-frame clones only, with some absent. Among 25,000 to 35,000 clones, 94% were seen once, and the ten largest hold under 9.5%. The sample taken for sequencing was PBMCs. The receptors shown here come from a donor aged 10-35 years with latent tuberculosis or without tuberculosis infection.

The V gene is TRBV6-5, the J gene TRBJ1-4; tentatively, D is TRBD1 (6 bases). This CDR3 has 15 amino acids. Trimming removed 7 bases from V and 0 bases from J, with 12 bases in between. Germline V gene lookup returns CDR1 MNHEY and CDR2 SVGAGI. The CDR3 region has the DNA TGTGCCAGCACTCGAGGACAGACAACTAATGAAAAACTGTTTTTT. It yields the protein CASTRGQTTNEKLFF.

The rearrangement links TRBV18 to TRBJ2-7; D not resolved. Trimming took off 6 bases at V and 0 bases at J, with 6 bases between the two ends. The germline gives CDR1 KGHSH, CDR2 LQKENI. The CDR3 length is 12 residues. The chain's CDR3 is CASSLSSYEQYF. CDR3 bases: TGTGCCAGCTCCCTCAGCTCCTACGAGCAGTACTTC.

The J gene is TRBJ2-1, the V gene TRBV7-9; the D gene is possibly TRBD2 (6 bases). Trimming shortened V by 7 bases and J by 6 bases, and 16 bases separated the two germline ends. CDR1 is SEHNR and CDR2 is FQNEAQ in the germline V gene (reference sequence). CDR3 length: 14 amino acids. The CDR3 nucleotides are TGTGCCAGCACCTTGGACTACAGGTCCAATGAGCAGTTCTTC. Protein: CASTLDYRSNEQFF.

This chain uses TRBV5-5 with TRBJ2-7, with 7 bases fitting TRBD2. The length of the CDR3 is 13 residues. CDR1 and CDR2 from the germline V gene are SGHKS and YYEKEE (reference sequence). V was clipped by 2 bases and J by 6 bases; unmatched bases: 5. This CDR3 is CASSFLGGSEQYF. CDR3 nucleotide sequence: TGTGCCAGCAGCTTTTTGGGCGGGAGCGAGCAGTACTTC.

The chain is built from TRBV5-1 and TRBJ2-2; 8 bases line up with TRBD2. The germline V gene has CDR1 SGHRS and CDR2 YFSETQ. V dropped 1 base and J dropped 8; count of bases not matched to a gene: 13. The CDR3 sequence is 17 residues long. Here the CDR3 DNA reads TGCGCCAGCAGCTTGACTAGCGGACAACACGTCGGGGGGGAGCTGTTTTTT. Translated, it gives CASSLTSGQHVGGELFF.

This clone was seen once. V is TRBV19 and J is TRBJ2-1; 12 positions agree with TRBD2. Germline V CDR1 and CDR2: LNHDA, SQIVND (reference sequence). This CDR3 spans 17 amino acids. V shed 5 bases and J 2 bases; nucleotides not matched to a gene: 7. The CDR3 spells CASSLSTSGRTYNEQFF. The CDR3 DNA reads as TGTGCCAGTAGTTTAAGTACTAGCGGGAGGACCTACAATGAGCAGTTCTTC.